Each of the 6 T cell receptor beta chains below was sequenced from the same sample in a study of blood T cell repertoires in COVID-19. Data came from immunoSEQ multiplex PCR; TCRdb stores just in-frame clones and leaves some out. Among approximately 150,000 clones listed, approximately 87% were seen once. Sample: peripheral blood. The receptors here all came from a man aged 45 to 65 who had recovered from COVID-19.

V is TRBV5-5 and J is TRBJ2-6; D remains unclear. Trimming took off 0 bases at V and 2 bases at J, with 12 bases between the two ends. Germline CDR1 and CDR2: SGHKS and YYEKEE (reference sequence). The length of the CDR3 is 17 residues. CDR3 in DNA: TGTGCCAGCAGCTTGGGCCACAGAAGTGCTGGGGCCAACGTCCTGACTTTC. Its protein is CASSLGHRSAGANVLTF.

In nucleotides, the CDR3 is TGTGCCAGCAGTGATCCTAGATACTACGAGCAGTACTTC. Protein product: CASSDPRYYEQYF. The gene calls are TRBV25-1 and TRBJ2-7; D gene uncertain. Trimming took off 3 bases at V and 3 bases at J, with 9 bases between the two ends. CDR1 and CDR2 from the germline V gene are MGHDK and SYGVNS. The CDR3 totals 13 residues.

The rearrangement uses TRBV25-1 and TRBJ2-7; TRBD1 aligns across 9 bases. Trimming cost V 4 bases and J 3 bases; bases outside gene matches: 7. The CDR3 spans 15 residues. The V gene's germline CDR1 is MGHDK and CDR2 SYGVNS. The DNA for the CDR3 is TGTGCCAGCAGTGGATCGACAGGGGGGAGCTACGAGCAGTACTTC. Translated: CASSGSTGGSYEQYF.

In its sample, this clone was seen once. The chain joins TRBV7-9 to TRBJ2-1; 8 bases map to TRBD1. Looked up from germline, CDR1 is SEHNR and CDR2 is FQNEAQ (reference sequence). With 5 bases clipped from V and 0 bases from J, the junction kept 6 bases outside the gene matches. The CDR3 extends over 16 amino acids. The CDR3 loop is CASSLRTGGSYNEQFF. CDR3 bases: TGTGCCAGCAGCCTTCGAACAGGGGGCTCCTACAATGAGCAGTTCTTC.

This chain's CDR3 is CASSIGDIVGNEQFF. The CDR3 coding sequence is TGTGCCAGCAGCATAGGGGACATCGTCGGGAATGAGCAGTTCTTC. The chain carries TRBV5-5 and TRBJ2-1; D possibly corresponds to TRBD1 (6 bases). The germline CDR1 and CDR2 sequences are SGHKS and YYEKEE (reference sequence). The CDR3 covers 15 residues. With 4 bases removed from V and 7 bases from J, the gap between germline ends came to 18 bases.

CDR3 amino acids: CASSLEGGRTNEKLFF. As DNA, the CDR3 is TGCGCCAGCAGCTTGGAAGGGGGCAGAACTAATGAAAAACTGTTTTTT. The chain couples TRBV5-1 to TRBJ1-4; TRBD1 matches at 7 bases. With 0 bases clipped from V and 1 base from J, the junction kept 3 bases outside the gene matches. CDR1 SGHRS and CDR2 YFSETQ come from the germline V gene. This CDR3 contains 16 residues.